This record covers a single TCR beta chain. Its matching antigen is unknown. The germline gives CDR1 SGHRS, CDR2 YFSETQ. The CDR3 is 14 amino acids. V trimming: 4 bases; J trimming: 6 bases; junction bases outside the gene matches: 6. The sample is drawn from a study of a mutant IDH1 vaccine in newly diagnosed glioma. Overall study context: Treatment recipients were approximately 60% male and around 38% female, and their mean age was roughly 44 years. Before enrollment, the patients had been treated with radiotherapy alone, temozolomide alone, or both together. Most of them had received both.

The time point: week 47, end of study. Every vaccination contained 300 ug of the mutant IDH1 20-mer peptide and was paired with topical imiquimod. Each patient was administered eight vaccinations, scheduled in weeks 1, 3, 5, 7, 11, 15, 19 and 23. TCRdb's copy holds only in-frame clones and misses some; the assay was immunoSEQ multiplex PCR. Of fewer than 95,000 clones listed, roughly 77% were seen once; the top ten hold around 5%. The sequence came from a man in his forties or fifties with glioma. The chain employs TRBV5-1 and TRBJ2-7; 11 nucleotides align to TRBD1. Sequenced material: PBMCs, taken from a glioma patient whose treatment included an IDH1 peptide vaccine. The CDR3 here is CASSVGTGGIEQYF. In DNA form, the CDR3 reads TGCGCCAGCAGCGTAGGGACAGGGGGGATCGAGCAGTACTTC.